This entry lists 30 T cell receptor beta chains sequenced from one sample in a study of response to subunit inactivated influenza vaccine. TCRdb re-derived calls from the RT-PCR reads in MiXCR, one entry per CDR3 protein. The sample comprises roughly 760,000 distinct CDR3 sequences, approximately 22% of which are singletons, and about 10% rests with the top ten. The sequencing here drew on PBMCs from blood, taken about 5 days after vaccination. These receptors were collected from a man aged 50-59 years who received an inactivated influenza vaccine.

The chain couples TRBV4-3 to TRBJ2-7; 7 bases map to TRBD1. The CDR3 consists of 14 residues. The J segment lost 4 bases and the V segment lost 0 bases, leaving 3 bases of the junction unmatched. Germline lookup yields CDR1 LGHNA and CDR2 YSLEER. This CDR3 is CASSQDRGFYEQYF. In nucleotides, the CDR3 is TGCGCCAGCAGCCAAGACAGGGGGTTTTACGAGCAGTACTTC.

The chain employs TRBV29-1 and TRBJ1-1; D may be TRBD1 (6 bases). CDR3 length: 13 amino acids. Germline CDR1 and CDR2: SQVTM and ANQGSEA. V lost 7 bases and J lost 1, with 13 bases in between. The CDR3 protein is CSGRGTANTEAFF. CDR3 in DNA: TGCAGCGGGAGGGGGACGGCGAACACTGAAGCTTTCTTT.

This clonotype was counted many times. The CDR3 protein is CASSLFGGNADTQYF. The CDR3 DNA follows: TGTGCCAGCAGCTTATTTGGCGGGAATGCAGATACGCAGTATTTT. The chain has TRBV7-3 and TRBJ2-3, with TRBD2 as a possible D gene (6 bases). V lost 2 bases, J lost 4 bases, and 13 bases lay in between. Germline values: CDR1 SGHTA, CDR2 FQGTGA. The CDR3 runs 15 residues.

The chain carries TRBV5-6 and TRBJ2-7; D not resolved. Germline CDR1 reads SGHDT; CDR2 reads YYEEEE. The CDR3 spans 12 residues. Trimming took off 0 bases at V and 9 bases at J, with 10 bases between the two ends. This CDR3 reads CASSLEGLWQYF. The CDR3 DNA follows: TGTGCCAGCAGCTTGGAGGGTTTGTGGCAGTACTTC.

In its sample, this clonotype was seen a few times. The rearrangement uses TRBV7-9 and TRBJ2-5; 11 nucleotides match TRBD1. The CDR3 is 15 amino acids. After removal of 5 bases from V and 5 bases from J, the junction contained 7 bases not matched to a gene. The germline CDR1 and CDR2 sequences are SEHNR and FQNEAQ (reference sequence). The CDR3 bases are TGTGCCAGCAGCCATCGGGACAGGGGGTCGGAGACCCAGTACTTC. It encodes CASSHRDRGSETQYF.

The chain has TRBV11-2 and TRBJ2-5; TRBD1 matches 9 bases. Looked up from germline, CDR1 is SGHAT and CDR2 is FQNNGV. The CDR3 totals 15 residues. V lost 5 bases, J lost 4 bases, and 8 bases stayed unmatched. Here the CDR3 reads CASSLDRGIAETQYF. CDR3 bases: TGTGCCAGCAGCCTTGACAGGGGGATCGCAGAGACCCAGTACTTC.

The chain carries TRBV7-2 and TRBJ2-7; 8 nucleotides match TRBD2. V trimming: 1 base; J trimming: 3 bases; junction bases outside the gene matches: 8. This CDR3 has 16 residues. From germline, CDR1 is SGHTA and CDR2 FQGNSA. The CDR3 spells CASSLERGSKGYEQYF. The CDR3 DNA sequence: TGTGCCAGCAGCTTAGAGCGGGGGAGTAAGGGCTACGAGCAGTACTTC.

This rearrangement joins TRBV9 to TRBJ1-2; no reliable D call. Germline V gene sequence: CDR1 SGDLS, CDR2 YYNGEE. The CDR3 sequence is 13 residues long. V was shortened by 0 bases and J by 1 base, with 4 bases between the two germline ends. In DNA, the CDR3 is TGTGCCAGCAGCGTAGGAGATAACTATGGCTACACCTTC. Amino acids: CASSVGDNYGYTF.

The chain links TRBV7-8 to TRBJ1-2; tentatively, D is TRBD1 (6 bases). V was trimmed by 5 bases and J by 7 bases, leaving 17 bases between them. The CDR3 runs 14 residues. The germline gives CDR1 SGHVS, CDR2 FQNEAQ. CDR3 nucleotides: TGTGCCAGCAGCCTAGAGTGGGGGGCGGGTGGCTACACCTTC. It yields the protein CASSLEWGAGGYTF.

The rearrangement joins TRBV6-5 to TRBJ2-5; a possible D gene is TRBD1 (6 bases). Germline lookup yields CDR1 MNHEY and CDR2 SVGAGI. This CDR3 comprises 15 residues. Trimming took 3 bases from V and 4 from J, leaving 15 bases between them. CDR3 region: CASSYGGVNGETQYF. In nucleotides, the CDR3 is TGTGCCAGCAGTTATGGGGGCGTTAATGGAGAGACCCAGTACTTC.

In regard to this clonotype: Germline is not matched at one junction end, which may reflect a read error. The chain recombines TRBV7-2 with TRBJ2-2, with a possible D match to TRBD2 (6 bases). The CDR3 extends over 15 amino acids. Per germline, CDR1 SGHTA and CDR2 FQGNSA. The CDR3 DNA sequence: TGTGCCAGCAGTTTAGCGTTGGGGGGCACCGGGGAGCTGTTTTTT. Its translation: CASSLALGGTGELFF.

The CDR3 reads CASSRSIAVGTDTQYF. CDR3 DNA sequence: TGCGCCAGCAGCCGAAGTATAGCGGTTGGCACAGATACGCAGTATTTT. The V gene is TRBV4-3, the J gene TRBJ2-3; weak D call: TRBD2 (6 bases). Looked up from germline, CDR1 is LGHNA and CDR2 is YSLEER. The CDR3 covers 16 residues. V shed 4 bases and J shed 1 base, with 15 bases lying between them.

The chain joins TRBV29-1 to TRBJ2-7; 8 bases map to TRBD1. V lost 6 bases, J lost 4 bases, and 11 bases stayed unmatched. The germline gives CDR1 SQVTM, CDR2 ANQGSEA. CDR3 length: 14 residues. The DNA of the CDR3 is TGCAGCGTAGCAGGGGGCGCGGAGGGGTACGAGCAGTACTTC. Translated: CSVAGGAEGYEQYF.

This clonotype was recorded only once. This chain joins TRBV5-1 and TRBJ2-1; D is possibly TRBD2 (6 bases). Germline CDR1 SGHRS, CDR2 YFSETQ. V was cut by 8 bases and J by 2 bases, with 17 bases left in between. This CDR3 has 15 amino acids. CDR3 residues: CARSMGGLAYNEQFF. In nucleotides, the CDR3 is TGCGCCAGGAGCATGGGGGGATTGGCCTACAATGAGCAGTTCTTC. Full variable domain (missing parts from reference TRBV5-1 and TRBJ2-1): KAGVTQTPRYLIKTRGQQVTLSCSPISGHRSVSWYQQTPGQGLQFLFEYFSETQRNKGNFPGRFSGRQFSNSRSEMNVSTLELGDSALYLCARSMGGLAYNEQFFGPGTRLTVL.

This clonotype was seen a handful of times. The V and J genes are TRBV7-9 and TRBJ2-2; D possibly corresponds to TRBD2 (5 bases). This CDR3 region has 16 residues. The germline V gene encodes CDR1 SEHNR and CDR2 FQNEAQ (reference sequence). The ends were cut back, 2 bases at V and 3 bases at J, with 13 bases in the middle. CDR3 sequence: CASSLPGVADTGELFF. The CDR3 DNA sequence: TGTGCCAGCAGCTTACCCGGGGTAGCCGACACCGGGGAGCTGTTTTTT.

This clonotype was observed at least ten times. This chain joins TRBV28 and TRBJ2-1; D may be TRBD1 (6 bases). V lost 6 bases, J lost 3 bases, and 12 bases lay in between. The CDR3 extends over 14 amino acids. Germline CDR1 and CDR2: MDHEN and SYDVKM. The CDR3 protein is CASRRTEDYNEQFF. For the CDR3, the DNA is TGTGCCAGCAGAAGGACAGAGGACTACAATGAGCAGTTCTTC. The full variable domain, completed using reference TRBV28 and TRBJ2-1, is DVKVTQSSRYLVKRTGEKVFLECVQDMDHENMFWYRQDPGLGLRLIYFSYDVKMKEKGDIPEGYSVSREKKERFSLILESASTNQTSMYLCASRRTEDYNEQFFGPGTRLTVL.

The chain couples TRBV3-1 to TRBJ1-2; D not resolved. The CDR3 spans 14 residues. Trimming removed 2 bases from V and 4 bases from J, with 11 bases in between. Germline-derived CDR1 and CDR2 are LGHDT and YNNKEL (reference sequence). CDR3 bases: TGTGCCAGCAGCCAACGAGGAGCAGGCTATGGCTACACCTTC. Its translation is CASSQRGAGYGYTF. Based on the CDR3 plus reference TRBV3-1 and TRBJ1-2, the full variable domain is DTAVSQTPKYLVTQMGNDKSIKCEQNLGHDTMYWYKQDSKKFLKIMFSYNNKELIINETVPNRFSPKSPDKAHLNLHINSLELGDSAVYFCASSQRGAGYGYTFGSGTRLTVV.

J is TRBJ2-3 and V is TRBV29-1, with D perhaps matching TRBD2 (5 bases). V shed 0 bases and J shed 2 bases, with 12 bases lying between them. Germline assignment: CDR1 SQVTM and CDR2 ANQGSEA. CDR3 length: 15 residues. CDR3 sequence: CSVEDGGVVTDTQYF. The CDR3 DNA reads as TGCAGCGTTGAAGATGGAGGAGTGGTCACAGATACGCAGTATTTT.

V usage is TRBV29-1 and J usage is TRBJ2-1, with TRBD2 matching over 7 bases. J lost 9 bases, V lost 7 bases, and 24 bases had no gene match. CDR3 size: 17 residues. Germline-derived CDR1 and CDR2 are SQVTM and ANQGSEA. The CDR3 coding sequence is TGCAGCGCAAGGAGGTTTGGACTACGCGGGAGCCGAAGTGAGCAGTTCTTC. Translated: CSARRFGLRGSRSEQFF.

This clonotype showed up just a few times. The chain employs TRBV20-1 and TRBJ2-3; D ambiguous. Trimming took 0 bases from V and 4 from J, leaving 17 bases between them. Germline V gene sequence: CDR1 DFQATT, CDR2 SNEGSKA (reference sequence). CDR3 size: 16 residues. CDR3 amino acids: CSARDFQTTASDTQYF. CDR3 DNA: TGCAGTGCTAGAGATTTCCAGACCACTGCTTCAGATACGCAGTATTTT.

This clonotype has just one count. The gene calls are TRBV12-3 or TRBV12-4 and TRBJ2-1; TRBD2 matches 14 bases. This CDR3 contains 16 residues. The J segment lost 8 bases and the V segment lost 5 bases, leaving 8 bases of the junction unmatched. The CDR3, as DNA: TGTGCCAGCAGTCACGGGACTAGCGGGGGTATCTATGAGCAGTTCTTC. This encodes CASSHGTSGGIYEQFF.

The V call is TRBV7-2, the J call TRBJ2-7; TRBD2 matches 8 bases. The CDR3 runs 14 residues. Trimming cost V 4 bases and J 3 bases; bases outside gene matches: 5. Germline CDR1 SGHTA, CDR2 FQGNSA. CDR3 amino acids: CASSSRSGSYEQYF. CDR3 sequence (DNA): TGTGCCAGCAGCTCTCGGAGCGGGAGCTACGAGCAGTACTTC. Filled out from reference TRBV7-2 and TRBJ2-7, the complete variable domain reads GAGVSQSPSNKVTEKGKDVELRCDPISGHTALYWYRQSLGQGLEFLIYFQGNSAPDKSGLPSDRFSAERTGGSVSTLTIQRTQQEDSAVYLCASSSRSGSYEQYFGPGTRLTVT.

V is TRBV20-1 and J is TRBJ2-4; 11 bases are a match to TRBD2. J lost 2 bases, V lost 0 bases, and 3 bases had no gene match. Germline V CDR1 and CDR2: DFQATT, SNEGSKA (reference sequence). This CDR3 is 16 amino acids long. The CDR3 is CSARDSGRVSKNIQYF. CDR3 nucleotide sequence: TGCAGTGCTAGAGATAGCGGGAGGGTATCCAAAAACATTCAGTACTTC.

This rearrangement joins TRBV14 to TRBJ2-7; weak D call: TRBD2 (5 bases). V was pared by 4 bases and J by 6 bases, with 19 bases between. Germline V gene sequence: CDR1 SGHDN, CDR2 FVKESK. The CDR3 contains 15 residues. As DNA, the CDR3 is TGTGCCAGCAGCCCCGACGGGGTTGGGTTGGGCGAGCAGTACTTC. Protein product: CASSPDGVGLGEQYF.

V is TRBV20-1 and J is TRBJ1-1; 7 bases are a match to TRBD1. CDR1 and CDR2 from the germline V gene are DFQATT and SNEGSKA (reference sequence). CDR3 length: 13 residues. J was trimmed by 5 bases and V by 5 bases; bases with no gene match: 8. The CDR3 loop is CSAWDSGGTEAFF. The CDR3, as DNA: TGCAGTGCTTGGGACAGCGGGGGAACTGAAGCTTTCTTT.

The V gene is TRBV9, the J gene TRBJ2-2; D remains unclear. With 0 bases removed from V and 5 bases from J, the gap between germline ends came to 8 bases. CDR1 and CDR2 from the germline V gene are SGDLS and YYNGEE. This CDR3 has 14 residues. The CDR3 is CASSVARATGELFF. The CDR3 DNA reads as TGTGCCAGCAGCGTAGCTCGGGCGACCGGGGAGCTGTTTTTT.

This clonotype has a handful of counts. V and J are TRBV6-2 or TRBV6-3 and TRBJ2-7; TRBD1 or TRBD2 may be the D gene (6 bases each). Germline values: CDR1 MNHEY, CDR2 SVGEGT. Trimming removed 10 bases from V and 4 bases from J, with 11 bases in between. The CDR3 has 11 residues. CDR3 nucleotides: TGTGCCATCCGGGGGCGGTACGAGCAGTACTTC. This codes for CAIRGRYEQYF.

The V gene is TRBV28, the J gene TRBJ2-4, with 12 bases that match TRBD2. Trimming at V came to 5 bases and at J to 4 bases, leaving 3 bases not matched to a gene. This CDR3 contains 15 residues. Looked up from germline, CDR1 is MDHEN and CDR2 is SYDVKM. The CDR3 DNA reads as TGTGCCAGCAGTCCACTAGCGGGGGGTAAAAACATTCAGTACTTC. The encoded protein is CASSPLAGGKNIQYF.

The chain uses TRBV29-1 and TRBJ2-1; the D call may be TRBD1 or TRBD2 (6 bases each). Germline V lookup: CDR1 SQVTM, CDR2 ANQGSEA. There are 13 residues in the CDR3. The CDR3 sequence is CSWWGASYNEQFF. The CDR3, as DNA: TGCAGTTGGTGGGGGGCCTCCTACAATGAGCAGTTCTTC.

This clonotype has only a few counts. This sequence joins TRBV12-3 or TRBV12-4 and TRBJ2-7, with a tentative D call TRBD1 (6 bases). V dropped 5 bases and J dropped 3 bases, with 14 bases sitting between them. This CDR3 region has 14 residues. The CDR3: CASSRSGHNYEQYF. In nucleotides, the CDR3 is TGTGCCAGCAGTCGCTCGGGACACAACTACGAGCAGTACTTC.